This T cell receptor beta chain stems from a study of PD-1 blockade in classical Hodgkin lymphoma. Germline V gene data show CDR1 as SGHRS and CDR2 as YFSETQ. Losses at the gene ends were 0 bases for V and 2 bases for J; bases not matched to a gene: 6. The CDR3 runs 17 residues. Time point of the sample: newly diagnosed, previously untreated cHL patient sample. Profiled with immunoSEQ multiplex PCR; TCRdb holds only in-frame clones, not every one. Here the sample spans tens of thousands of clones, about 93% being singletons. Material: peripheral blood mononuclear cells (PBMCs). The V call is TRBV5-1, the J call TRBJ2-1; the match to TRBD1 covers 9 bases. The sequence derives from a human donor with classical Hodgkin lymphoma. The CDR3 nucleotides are TGCGCCAGCAGCTTGGGGACAGGGGTTAGGGCCTACAATGAGCAGTTCTTC. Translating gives CASSLGTGVRAYNEQFF.